A single sample gave rise to the 25 T cell receptor beta chains below, sequenced in a study of blood T cells in healthy people across ages. Next came a second PCR, run for about 7 to 12 cycles, which used a sample-barcoded 5' primer along with a J-beta primer mix. TCRdb recomputed calls from the 5' RACE reads with MiXCR, one row per CDR3 protein. The sample has 1.2 million to 1.5 million distinct CDR3 sequences, 35% to 45% seen once; the top ten hold 7.9%. Sequencing was carried out using blood. These receptors were taken from a woman aged 18 to 35 in good health.

This clonotype appeared once. A read error is possible here, since a much larger clone lies one base away. The chain uses TRBV7-7 and TRBJ2-3; 9 bases fit TRBD1. CDR1 SSHAT and CDR2 FNYEAQ come from the germline V gene (reference sequence). CDR3 length equals 15 residues. CDR3 nucleotides: TGTGCTAACAGCTTGACAGGGGGAGGCACAGATACGCAGTATTTT. This encodes CANSLTGGGTDTQYF. Filled out from reference TRBV7-7 and TRBJ2-3, the complete variable domain reads GAGVSQSPRYKVTKRGQDVTLRCDPISSHATLYWYQQALGQGPEFLTYFNYEAQPDKSGLPSDRFSAERPEGSISTLTIQRTEQRDSAMYRCANSLTGGGTDTQYFGPGTRLTVL.

This clonotype was picked up a small number of times. This chain connects TRBV6-1 to TRBJ2-7, with TRBD2 as a possible D gene (5 bases). The CDR3 loop spans 15 amino acids. CDR1 is MNHNS, CDR2 SASEGT, per germline. The V and J ends lost 3 bases and 5 bases respectively, with 17 bases between them. This chain's CDR3 is CASSDLDVRVHEQYF. CDR3 nucleotide sequence: TGTGCCAGCAGTGACTTGGACGTGCGGGTCCACGAGCAGTACTTC.

This clonotype was observed a few times. The V gene is TRBV4-1, the J gene TRBJ2-7; 11 positions agree with TRBD1. The V and J ends lost 4 bases and 5 bases, in that order; junction bases with no gene match: 4. This CDR3 is built from 14 residues. In germline, CDR1 is MGHRA, CDR2 YSYEKL. This CDR3 is CASSLRDRGDEQYF. In DNA, the CDR3 is TGCGCCAGCAGCCTAAGGGACAGGGGGGACGAGCAGTACTTC.

The chain joins TRBV7-9 to TRBJ1-5; TRBD1 matches 7 bases. Germline CDR1 is SEHNR and CDR2 is FQNEAQ (reference sequence). V lost 2 bases to trimming and J lost 0 bases; unmatched junction nucleotides: 7. This CDR3 has 17 residues. For the CDR3, the DNA is TGTGCCAGCAGCTTACAGACAGGGATCAATAGCAATCAGCCCCAGCATTTT. This gives the protein CASSLQTGINSNQPQHF.

This clonotype was counted between two and nine times. The rearrangement joins TRBV20-1 to TRBJ1-6; D may be TRBD1 (5 bases). This CDR3 has 14 residues. Between the trimmed V and J ends, which lost 3 bases and 7 bases, there was a span of 13 bases. CDR1 and CDR2 from the germline V gene are DFQATT and SNEGSKA (reference sequence). CDR3 DNA sequence: TGCAGTGCTAGTGGGGGAGGTCAGAATTCACCCCTCCACTTT. Protein sequence: CSASGGGQNSPLHF.

This clonotype was observed a few times. This rearrangement joins TRBV7-9 to TRBJ2-7; D may correspond to TRBD1 or TRBD2 (6 bases each). Trimming took 5 bases from V and 0 from J, leaving 14 bases between them. Germline-derived CDR1 and CDR2 are SEHNR and FQNEAQ (reference sequence). This CDR3 comprises 15 residues. For the CDR3, the DNA is TGTGCCAGCAGCACAGAGGGGGGTGCCTCCTACGAGCAGTACTTC. It specifies CASSTEGGASYEQYF.

Only one count was recorded for this clonotype. V gene TRBV7-8 combines with J gene TRBJ2-3, with 7 nucleotides matching TRBD2. Germline loops: CDR1 SGHVS, CDR2 FQNEAQ. V lost 1 base and J lost 4; bases outside the gene matches: 5. This CDR3 contains 15 residues. The CDR3 sequence: CASSLVRLAPDTQYF. CDR3 bases: TGTGCCAGCAGCTTAGTGCGACTAGCCCCAGATACGCAGTATTTT. Full variable domain (outside the CDR3, taken from reference TRBV7-8 and TRBJ2-3): GAGVSQSPRYKVAKRGQDVALRCDPISGHVSLFWYQQALGQGPEFLTYFQNEAQLDKSGLPSDRFFAERPEGSVSTLKIQRTQQEDSAVYLCASSLVRLAPDTQYFGPGTRLTVL.

This chain joins TRBV29-1 and TRBJ1-2; TRBD1 is a possible D gene (5 bases). Germline V gene data show CDR1 as SQVTM and CDR2 as ANQGSEA. V gave up 4 bases and J gave up 0 bases, with 12 bases separating them. The CDR3 is 14 residues long. The CDR3 spells CSVVEQGANYGYTF. The DNA of the CDR3 is TGCAGCGTTGTAGAGCAGGGCGCTAACTATGGCTACACCTTC.

This chain joins TRBV12-3 or TRBV12-4 and TRBJ2-7; TRBD2 aligns across 10 bases. This CDR3 is built from 15 residues. With 5 bases clipped from V and 4 bases from J, the junction kept 8 bases outside the gene matches. The CDR3 sequence: CASSILAGADYEQYF. The CDR3 bases are TGTGCCAGCAGTATCCTAGCGGGAGCCGATTACGAGCAGTACTTC.

The sample holds a few counts of this clonotype. This chain joins TRBV7-9 and TRBJ2-1; D might be TRBD2 (5 bases). The germline V gene encodes CDR1 SEHNR and CDR2 FQNEAQ (reference sequence). V was cut by 1 base and J by 2 bases, with 9 bases left in between. CDR3 length equals 15 residues. CDR3 protein: CASSLGRDAYNEQFF. CDR3 nucleotides: TGTGCCAGCAGCTTAGGACGGGATGCCTACAATGAGCAGTTCTTC.

The chain recombines TRBV27 with TRBJ2-3; 10 bases map to TRBD2. Per the germline V gene, CDR1 is MNHEY and CDR2 is SMNVEV (reference sequence). V lost 8 bases and J lost 3; bases outside the gene matches: 8. CDR3 size: 15 residues. The CDR3 DNA reads TGTGCCAGCTTAATCAGCGGGAGGGCGACAGATACGCAGTATTTT. Its translation is CASLISGRATDTQYF.

The rearrangement links TRBV5-1 to TRBJ2-2; 10 bases line up with TRBD1. V lost 7 bases and J lost 5; bases outside the gene matches: 8. The CDR3 is 15 amino acids. Per the germline V gene, CDR1 is SGHRS and CDR2 is YFSETQ. This CDR3 reads CASHEGQGWTGELFF. Written as DNA, the CDR3 is TGCGCCAGCCACGAGGGACAGGGGTGGACCGGGGAGCTGTTTTTT.

This clonotype appeared a few times. The rearrangement joins TRBV5-1 to TRBJ1-6; 7 bases agree with TRBD1. The CDR3 length is 17 residues. The V gene's germline CDR1 is SGHRS and CDR2 YFSETQ. V trimming: 4 bases; J trimming: 7 bases; junction bases outside the gene matches: 14. The CDR3 bases are TGCGCCAGCAGCCCACCAAAGACAGGGCTGGAAAATTCACCCCTCCACTTT. Translating it yields CASSPPKTGLENSPLHF. Full variable domain (missing parts from reference TRBV5-1 and TRBJ1-6): KAGVTQTPRYLIKTRGQQVTLSCSPISGHRSVSWYQQTPGQGLQFLFEYFSETQRNKGNFPGRFSGRQFSNSRSEMNVSTLELGDSALYLCASSPPKTGLENSPLHFGNGTRLTVT.

The genes are TRBV7-9 and TRBJ2-2; D uncertain. Germline values: CDR1 SEHNR, CDR2 FQNEAQ (reference sequence). Deletions cut 1 base from V and 3 bases from J, with 18 bases between. CDR3 size: 18 residues. The DNA of the CDR3 is TGTGCCAGCAGCTTAGAAGAGGCCCCTAAGTCGTACACCGGGGAGCTGTTTTTT. This sequence encodes CASSLEEAPKSYTGELFF.

The chain has TRBV3-1 and TRBJ2-1, with a possible D match to TRBD2 (5 bases). Deletions cut 3 bases from V and 10 bases from J, with 13 bases between. The CDR3 has 13 residues. From germline, CDR1 is LGHDT and CDR2 YNNKEL (reference sequence). CDR3 region: CASSHSSGREQFF. The CDR3 DNA reads as TGTGCCAGCAGCCACTCGAGCGGCAGGGAGCAGTTCTTC.

The chain couples TRBV15 to TRBJ2-1; TRBD2 agrees at 10 bases. Looked up from germline, CDR1 is LNHNV and CDR2 is YYDKDF (reference sequence). The length of the CDR3 is 18 residues. V lost 1 base, J lost 2 bases, and 8 bases stayed unmatched. Here the CDR3 reads CATSRAWTLAGPYNEQFF. The CDR3 nucleotides are TGTGCCACCAGCAGAGCATGGACACTAGCGGGGCCCTACAATGAGCAGTTCTTC.

The J gene is TRBJ1-4, the V gene TRBV7-2; no clear D. V was trimmed by 0 bases and J by 3 bases, leaving 11 bases between them. The CDR3 has 16 residues. Germline assignment: CDR1 SGHTA and CDR2 FQGNSA. The CDR3 region is CASSLAWSRSNEKLFF. CDR3 nucleotides: TGTGCCAGCAGCTTAGCGTGGTCACGGTCTAATGAAAAACTGTTTTTT.

With regard to this clonotype: Its ends do not fully match the called genes, so a read error is possible. V gene TRBV6-1 combines with J gene TRBJ2-1, with D perhaps matching TRBD1 (5 bases). Germline loops: CDR1 MNHNS, CDR2 SASEGT. The CDR3 runs to 14 residues. The CDR3 here is CASSEISPGYEKFF. The CDR3 DNA reads as TGTGCCAGCAGTGAAATTTCCCCAGGGTATGAGAAGTTCTTC.

This sequence joins TRBV27 and TRBJ2-1; D may be TRBD1 (5 bases). Trimming left V 2 bases short and J 13 bases short, with 18 bases between. Per germline, CDR1 MNHEY and CDR2 SMNVEV (reference sequence). There are 14 residues in the CDR3. The CDR3: CASSLRQQEETQFF. CDR3 sequence (DNA): TGTGCCAGCAGTTTAAGACAGCAAGAAGAGACCCAGTTCTTC.

The chain couples TRBV7-9 to TRBJ2-1, with D uncertain. CDR1 is SEHNR, CDR2 FQNEAQ, per germline (reference sequence). V shed 2 bases and J shed 12 bases, with 14 bases lying between them. The CDR3 is made up of 13 amino acids. CDR3 loop: CASSLTSVTGQFF. CDR3 sequence (DNA): TGTGCCAGCAGCTTAACTTCAGTTACGGGGCAGTTCTTC.

Notes on this clonotype: One junction end does not reproduce the germline sequence, and a read error may be involved. The chain is built from TRBV30 and TRBJ2-1; D perhaps matches TRBD2 (6 bases). The CDR3 spans 11 residues. From germline, CDR1 is GTSNPN and CDR2 SVGIG (reference sequence). CDR3 loop: CAGRSAIEQFF. The CDR3 bases are TGTGCCGGGAGGTCCGCGATTGAGCAGTTCTTC.

The chain couples TRBV7-9 to TRBJ1-2; 8 nucleotides match TRBD1. Unmatched junction bases numbered 5, after V lost 3 bases and J lost 8 bases. In germline, CDR1 is SEHNR, CDR2 FQNEAQ (reference sequence). The CDR3 extends over 13 amino acids. The CDR3 nucleotides read TGTGCCAGCAGCTTCCGTGACAGGGGAGGCTACACCTTC. This encodes CASSFRDRGGYTF.

This chain uses TRBV20-1 with TRBJ1-3, with D tentatively TRBD1 (6 bases). V lost 1 base and J 0 bases, leaving 10 bases between the germline ends. Germline CDR1 and CDR2: DFQATT and SNEGSKA (reference sequence). CDR3 length equals 15 residues. The CDR3 here is CSARVRTDSGNTIYF. CDR3 DNA: TGCAGTGCTAGAGTTAGGACAGACTCTGGAAACACCATATATTTT.

The chain recombines TRBV20-1 with TRBJ2-2; 8 bases are shared with TRBD2. This CDR3 is 17 amino acids long. The germline gives CDR1 DFQATT, CDR2 SNEGSKA (reference sequence). V shed 5 bases, J shed 4 bases, and the junction held 15 bases outside the gene matches. CDR3 in amino acids: CSAPWFRGLDLTGELFF. Written as DNA, the CDR3 is TGCAGTGCTCCGTGGTTCAGGGGACTAGACCTCACCGGGGAGCTGTTTTTT.

The chain joins TRBV20-1 to TRBJ1-2; D remains unclear. Deletions cut 3 bases from V and 3 bases from J, with 11 bases between. Germline V CDR1 and CDR2: DFQATT, SNEGSKA (reference sequence). The CDR3 has 13 amino acids. CDR3 sequence (DNA): TGCAGTGCTAGGGGTGGTAGTGACTATGGCTACACCTTC. Protein sequence: CSARGGSDYGYTF.